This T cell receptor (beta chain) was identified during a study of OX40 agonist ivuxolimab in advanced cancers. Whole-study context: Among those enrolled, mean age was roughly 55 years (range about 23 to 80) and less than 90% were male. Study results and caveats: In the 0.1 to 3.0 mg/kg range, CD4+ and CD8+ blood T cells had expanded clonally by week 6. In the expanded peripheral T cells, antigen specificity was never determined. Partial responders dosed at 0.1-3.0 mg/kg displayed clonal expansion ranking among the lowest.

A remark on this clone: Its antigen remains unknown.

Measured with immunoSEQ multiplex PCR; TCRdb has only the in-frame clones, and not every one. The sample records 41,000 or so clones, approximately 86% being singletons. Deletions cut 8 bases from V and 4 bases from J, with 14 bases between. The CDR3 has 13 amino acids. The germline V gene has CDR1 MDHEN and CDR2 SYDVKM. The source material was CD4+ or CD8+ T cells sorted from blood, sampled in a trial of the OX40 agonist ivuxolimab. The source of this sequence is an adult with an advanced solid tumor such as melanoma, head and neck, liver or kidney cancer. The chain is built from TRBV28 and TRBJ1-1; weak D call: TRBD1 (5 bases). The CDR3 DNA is TGTGCCAGCCCTGGATTAGGGGCCACTGAAGCTTTCTTT. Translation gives CASPGLGATEAFF.